The next 5 T cell receptor beta chains were all read from a single sample in a study of cytomegalovirus exposure and HLA in healthy donors (dated by TCRdb to about 2017). Library prep was done by the immunoSEQ multiplex PCR assay. For the multiplex PCR, a mixture combining 60 forward primers for TCR Vbeta segments and 13 reverse primers for TCR Jbeta segments was used. The table comes from immuneACCESS by way of TCRdb, which keeps in-frame sequences with V and J called. Part of the clones is missing from these tables; in studies checked, under half for an unresolved V gene and the rest for unknown reasons. Here the sample has 150,000 to 200,000 clones; roughly 80% occur a single time. Jointly, the top ten make up 0.5% of the sample. The source material was PBMCs. Receptors were obtained from a woman aged 45-65 years in good health and CMV-seronegative.

The chain carries TRBV7-9 and TRBJ2-5; no definite D call. The CDR3 is made up of 11 amino acids. Germline CDR1 reads SEHNR; CDR2 reads FQNEAQ (reference sequence). Trimming removed 6 bases from V and 2 bases from J, with 4 bases in between. The CDR3 bases are TGTGCCAGCAGAATACAAGAGACCCAGTACTTC. Translating it yields CASRIQETQYF. The whole variable domain, remainder taken from reference TRBV7-9 and TRBJ2-5, is DTGVSQNPRHKITKRGQNVTFRCDPISEHNRLYWYRQTLGQGPEFLTYFQNEAQLEKSRLLSDRFSAERPKGSFSTLEIQRTEQGDSAMYLCASRIQETQYFGPGTRLLVL.

The chain uses TRBV25-1 and TRBJ2-2; tentatively, D is TRBD1 (6 bases). The CDR3 length is 17 residues. Germline CDR1 reads MGHDK; CDR2 reads SYGVNS. V dropped 4 bases and J dropped 0 bases, with 15 bases sitting between them. In DNA, the CDR3 is TGTGCCAGCAGTGGGGCCTGGGGGCGAACGAACACCGGGGAGCTGTTTTTT. Protein: CASSGAWGRTNTGELFF.

The chain has TRBV18 and TRBJ1-5; 8 bases are shared with TRBD1. Germline CDR1 KGHSH, CDR2 LQKENI. V lost 6 bases and J lost 5; bases outside the gene matches: 9. This CDR3 is 15 amino acids long. CDR3 DNA sequence: TGTGCCAGCTCCCCGGACAGGGTGGGGTATCAGCCCCAGCATTTT. Its translation is CASSPDRVGYQPQHF.

The gene calls are TRBV18 and TRBJ2-7; 8 bases agree with TRBD2. J lost 2 bases, V lost 6 bases, and 3 bases had no gene match. This CDR3 comprises 13 residues. Germline CDR1 KGHSH, CDR2 LQKENI. The CDR3 here is CASSPGLAYEQYF. DNA for the CDR3: TGTGCCAGCTCCCCGGGACTAGCCTACGAGCAGTACTTC.

This clone was seen once. This rearrangement joins TRBV5-4 to TRBJ1-2, with 8 bases that match TRBD1. There are 14 residues in the CDR3. The germline gives CDR1 SGHNT, CDR2 YYREEE (reference sequence). Trimming at V came to 2 bases and at J to 5 bases, leaving 5 bases not matched to a gene. The CDR3 loop reads CASSLQGGGYGYTF. As DNA, the CDR3 is TGTGCCAGCAGCTTACAGGGGGGTGGGTATGGCTACACCTTC.